This T cell receptor beta chain was observed in a study of blood T cell repertoires in COVID-19. Overall study context: Samples taken during acute and convalescent COVID-19 were collected in the United States, Italy and Spain. In each case, the material was cDNA or gDNA derived from T cells, B-cell-depleted T cells, or PBMCs.

The length of the CDR3 is 15 residues. Germline loops: CDR1 SGHNT, CDR2 YENEEA. Trimming cost V 5 bases and J 12 bases, with 22 bases left between them. Original processing methods: Estimation of nucleated cell counts relied on the amplification of reference gene primers. TCRdb's table, derived via immunoSEQ multiplex PCR, lists solely in-frame clones and lacks some. V and J calls and clone size follow that table, whereas D and trimming were derived from the DNA. The sample lists about 130,000 clones, approximately 87% occurring once. The sequenced material came from peripheral blood. The rearrangement links TRBV11-3 to TRBJ1-4; D is unclear. The source of this sequence is a woman in her fifties or sixties with acute or convalescent COVID-19. CDR3 nucleotides: TGTGCCAGCAGCCCCGGAGCGGACTTAATGAAAGAACTGTTTTTT. This translates into CASSPGADLMKELFF.